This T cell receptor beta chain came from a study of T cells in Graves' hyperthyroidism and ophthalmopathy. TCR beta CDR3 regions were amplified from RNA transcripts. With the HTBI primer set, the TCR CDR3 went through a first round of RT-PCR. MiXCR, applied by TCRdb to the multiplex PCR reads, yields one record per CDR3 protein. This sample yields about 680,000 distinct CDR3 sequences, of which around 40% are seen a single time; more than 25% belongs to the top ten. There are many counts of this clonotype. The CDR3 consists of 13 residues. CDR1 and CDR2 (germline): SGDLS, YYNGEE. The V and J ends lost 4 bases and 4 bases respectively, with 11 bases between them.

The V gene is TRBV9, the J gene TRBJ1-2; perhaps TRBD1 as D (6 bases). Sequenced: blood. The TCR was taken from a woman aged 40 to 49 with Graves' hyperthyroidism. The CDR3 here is CASSRQGRYGYTF. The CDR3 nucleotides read TGTGCCAGCAGCCGGCAGGGGCGCTATGGCTACACCTTC.